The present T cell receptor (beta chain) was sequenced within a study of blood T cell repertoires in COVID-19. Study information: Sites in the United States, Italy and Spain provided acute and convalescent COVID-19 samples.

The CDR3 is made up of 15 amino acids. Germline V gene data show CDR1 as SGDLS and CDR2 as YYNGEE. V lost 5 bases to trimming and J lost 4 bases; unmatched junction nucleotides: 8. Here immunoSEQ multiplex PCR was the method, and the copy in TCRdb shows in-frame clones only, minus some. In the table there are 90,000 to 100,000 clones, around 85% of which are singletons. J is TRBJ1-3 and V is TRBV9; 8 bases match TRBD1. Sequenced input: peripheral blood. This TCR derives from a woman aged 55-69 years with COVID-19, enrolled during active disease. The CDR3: CASSRQGAIGNTIYF. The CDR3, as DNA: TGTGCCAGCAGTCGCCAGGGGGCGATCGGAAACACCATATATTTT.